One sample yielded the 17 T cell receptor beta chains listed below, sequenced in a study of T cell responses to AZD1222 COVID-19 vaccine. Clones were read by immunoSEQ multiplex PCR, and TCRdb kept only the in-frame ones, dropping some. The data hold 150,000 to 200,000 clones, with 80% to 95% observed a single time. The sample in question was peripheral blood, obtained on day 0 of AZD1222 vaccination. The receptors were gathered from an adult in good health.

This chain uses TRBV2 with TRBJ2-3; 8 nucleotides match TRBD2. Germline lookup yields CDR1 SNHLY and CDR2 FYNNEI. The CDR3 is 15 amino acids. The junction had 5 bases not matched to a gene; V was cut back by 2 bases and J by 4 bases. CDR3 loop: CASSETGGHSDTQYF. CDR3 sequence (DNA): TGTGCCAGCAGTGAAACGGGGGGGCACTCAGATACGCAGTATTTT.

The rearrangement links TRBV7-8 to TRBJ1-5, with 8 bases matching TRBD1. This CDR3 comprises 15 residues. CDR1 is SGHVS and CDR2 is FQNEAQ in the germline V gene. V was pared by 4 bases and J by 5 bases, with 7 bases of the junction left unmatched. CDR3 sequence (DNA): TGTGCCAGCAGCTATACCGGACAGGGCGATCAGCCCCAGCATTTT. Translation: CASSYTGQGDQPQHF.

V gene TRBV5-1 combines with J gene TRBJ1-1; D is uncertain. V was clipped by 2 bases and J by 9 bases, with 14 bases between them. In germline, CDR1 is SGHRS, CDR2 YFSETQ. The CDR3 has 13 residues. CDR3 nucleotide sequence: TGCGCCAGCAGCTTACCTCCCCGCAGGCAAGCTTTCTTT. Protein: CASSLPPRRQAFF.

The chain carries TRBV5-1 and TRBJ1-2; TRBD1 matches at 7 bases. CDR1 is SGHRS and CDR2 is YFSETQ in the germline V gene. The J segment lost 6 bases and the V segment lost 3 bases, leaving 5 bases of the junction unmatched. The CDR3 is 13 amino acids. DNA for the CDR3: TGCGCCAGCAGCTCAGGGGGTGATGATGGCTACACCTTC. It is translated as CASSSGGDDGYTF.

The V gene is TRBV28, the J gene TRBJ1-3, with D uncertain. The CDR3 has 15 residues. Trimming stripped 1 base from V and 4 bases from J, with 11 bases between. The V gene's germline CDR1 is MDHEN and CDR2 SYDVKM. DNA for the CDR3: TGTGCCAGCAGTTTATCCGACCGCCTGGGAAACACCATATATTTT. Encoded protein: CASSLSDRLGNTIYF.

Concerning this clone itself: The sample holds other DNA sequences that translate to the same CDR3. This rearrangement joins TRBV11-2 to TRBJ1-2; 7 positions match TRBD1. The V and J ends lost 1 base and 6 bases, in that order; junction bases with no gene match: 2. CDR1 and CDR2 (germline): SGHAT, FQNNGV. The CDR3 spans 13 residues. The CDR3 DNA reads as TGTGCCAGCAGCTTAGCACAGGGGAATGGCTACACCTTC. Translating it yields CASSLAQGNGYTF. The variable domain in full, completed from reference TRBV11-2 and TRBJ1-2, reads EAGVAQSPRYKIIEKRQSVAFWCNPISGHATLYWYQQILGQGPKLLIQFQNNGVVDDSQLPKDRFSAERLKGVDSTLKIQPAKLEDSAVYLCASSLAQGNGYTFGSGTRLTVV.

The chain is built from TRBV4-1 and TRBJ2-1; 9 bases map to TRBD2. In germline, CDR1 is MGHRA, CDR2 YSYEKL. This CDR3 has 15 amino acids. After removal of 11 bases from V and 7 bases from J, the junction contained 15 bases not matched to a gene. The CDR3 DNA reads as TGCGCCTGTTCGGGGCGGGAGGGTGCCCCTAATGAGCAGTTCTTC. Residues: CACSGREGAPNEQFF.

The chain combines TRBV7-2 with TRBJ2-7; D ambiguous. V was cut by 3 bases and J by 3 bases, with 9 bases left in between. The CDR3 extends over 13 amino acids. Looked up from germline, CDR1 is SGHTA and CDR2 is FQGNSA. The CDR3 loop is CASSLGQIYEQYF. The CDR3 DNA follows: TGTGCCAGCAGCTTGGGCCAGATCTACGAGCAGTACTTC.

The rearrangement joins TRBV19 to TRBJ1-1; 10 nucleotides align to TRBD1. The CDR3 spans 15 residues. V dropped 8 bases and J dropped 4; count of bases not matched to a gene: 10. The germline gives CDR1 LNHDA, CDR2 SQIVND (reference sequence). CDR3 coding DNA: TGTGCCAGTGACGCTGCGGGACAGGGGACCACTGAAGCTTTCTTT. Its protein is CASDAAGQGTTEAFF.

The J gene is TRBJ2-7, the V gene TRBV6-5; no clear D gene. CDR1 and CDR2 (germline): MNHEY, SVGAGI. The CDR3 length is 11 residues. Trimming left V 6 bases short and J 5 bases short, with 8 bases between. CDR3 DNA sequence: TGTGCCAGCAGGGCCCCCCACGAGCAGTACTTC. Encoded protein: CASRAPHEQYF.

The DNA for the CDR3 is TGCGCCAGCAGCTCCGGTGACAATTTCCCCGCAGATACGCAGTATTTT. Its translation is CASSSGDNFPADTQYF. The J gene is TRBJ2-3, the V gene TRBV5-1; D ambiguous. The CDR3 is 16 amino acids. V was cut by 3 bases and J by 4 bases, with 18 bases left in between. Germline V gene sequence: CDR1 SGHRS, CDR2 YFSETQ.

V usage is TRBV7-9 and J usage is TRBJ1-3; D gene uncertain. The CDR3 has 15 amino acids. Trimming pared 0 bases from V and 0 bases from J, leaving 6 bases between. Germline CDR1 is SEHNR and CDR2 is FQNEAQ (reference sequence). CDR3 DNA sequence: TGTGCCAGCAGCTTAGCGTCGGACTCTGGAAACACCATATATTTT. Its protein product is CASSLASDSGNTIYF.

The chain is built from TRBV7-2 and TRBJ1-2; TRBD1 might be the D (5 bases). V was clipped by 1 base and J by 2 bases, with 14 bases between them. CDR3 size: 16 residues. From germline, CDR1 is SGHTA and CDR2 FQGNSA. The CDR3 coding sequence is TGTGCCAGCAGCTTAGGGGTTGGGGGTCCAAACTATGGCTACACCTTC. Translated: CASSLGVGGPNYGYTF.

The V call is TRBV19, the J call TRBJ2-1; TRBD2 agrees at 9 bases. Germline-derived CDR1 and CDR2 are LNHDA and SQIVND (reference sequence). V lost 3 bases, J lost 4 bases, and 4 bases stayed unmatched. The CDR3 is 15 amino acids. The CDR3 loop is CASSIRGREYNEQFF. The CDR3 bases are TGTGCCAGTAGTATCCGCGGGAGGGAGTACAATGAGCAGTTCTTC.

This sequence joins TRBV12-5 and TRBJ1-5; D not certain. V lost 3 bases and J lost 3, with 6 bases in between. The CDR3 spans 13 residues. Germline-derived CDR1 and CDR2 are LGHNT and FRNRAP. CDR3 residues: CASGFGHNQPQHF. CDR3 coding DNA: TGTGCTAGTGGTTTCGGGCACAATCAGCCCCAGCATTTT.

The chain couples TRBV4-3 to TRBJ2-1, with TRBD1 identical over 7 bases. Germline V lookup: CDR1 LGHNA, CDR2 YSLEER. Germline trimming cut 1 base from V and 5 bases from J; bases unmatched to any gene: 11. The CDR3 runs to 17 residues. The CDR3 DNA reads as TGCGCCAGCAGCCAAGTACTAAGGGGGACAGTTCACAATGAGCAGTTCTTC. Amino acid sequence: CASSQVLRGTVHNEQFF.

This chain uses TRBV13 with TRBJ2-1; maybe TRBD2 (7 bases). Germline assignment: CDR1 PRHDT and CDR2 FYEKMQ (reference sequence). The CDR3 loop spans 14 amino acids. The germline V and J ends were trimmed by 5 bases and 6 bases, with 14 bases remaining between them. CDR3 DNA: TGTGCCAGCAGCAAGAGGGGGGGAGGCAATGAGCAGTTCTTC. Encoded protein: CASSKRGGGNEQFF.